This T cell receptor beta chain was recorded in a study of early T cells in non-severe SARS-CoV-2 infection. Background on the study: Chains from this unsorted whole-blood bulk RNA could not be paired.

Study-level points and caveats: Matching against VDJdb likely underestimated virus-specific expansions, favoring anti-spike CD8.

Comments on this clonotype: Its antigen is still unknown.

Individual cDNA molecules were tagged with unique molecular identifiers. TCRdb re-called the 5' RACE reads with MiXCR, one entry per CDR3 protein. This table holds tens of thousands of distinct CDR3 sequences, about an eighth found once. Germline V gives CDR1 SEHNR, CDR2 FQNEAQ (reference sequence). The CDR3 runs 13 residues. Trimming shortened V by 10 bases and J by 2 bases, and 15 bases separated the two germline ends. The sequence came from an adult who was a healthcare worker with PCR-confirmed SARS-CoV-2 infection or an uninfected control (not recorded which). This sequence joins TRBV7-9 and TRBJ2-7; either TRBD1 or TRBD2 may fit D (5 bases each). Specimen: whole blood, collected at baseline. The CDR3 DNA is TGTGCCACCCAAAGGGACGACGCCTACGAGCAGTACTTC. Protein: CATQRDDAYEQYF.